The clone carrying this T cell receptor (beta chain) appeared once. No antigen is known for it. Measured with immunoSEQ multiplex PCR; TCRdb has only the in-frame clones, and not every one. The data contain some 160,000 clones, roughly 93% of them singletons. V lost 2 bases to trimming and J lost 14 bases, with 12 bases between them. Germline V gene data show CDR1 as SGHTA and CDR2 as FQGNSA. The CDR3 sequence is 12 residues long. This sample is drawn from a study of T cell responses to AZD1222 COVID-19 vaccine. The study, taken as a whole, reports: Mostly white British, mostly female donors; authors suggested clonal diversity may be underestimated. Repertoires were obtained solely post-peak T cell response.

V usage is TRBV7-2 and J usage is TRBJ2-2; D unresolved. Specimen: peripheral blood, collected on day 0 of AZD1222 vaccination. The clonotype comes from an adult in good health. CDR3 protein: CASSLFGYGLFF. DNA of the CDR3: TGTGCCAGCAGCTTATTCGGATACGGACTGTTTTTT.